A selection of T cell receptor beta chains follows, all from one sample in a study of T cell responses to AZD1222 COVID-19 vaccine. The table came from immunoSEQ multiplex PCR; TCRdb's copy has only in-frame clones and leaves some out. The data show some 91,000 clones, with approximately 90% seen just once and roughly 13% held by the top ten. The material sequenced was peripheral blood, taken on day 0 of AZD1222 vaccination. Source of these receptors: an adult in good health. The CDR3 runs from the conserved cysteine through the conserved F or W. A D gene is named only where the DNA matches it firmly. Not all rows give a size; the values are once, few, many and, for expanded clones, a class.

cdr3_aa cdr3_nt v_call d_call clone_size j_call
CASTVGGAYEQYF TGTGCCAGCACCGTGGGGGGAGCCTACGAGCAGTACTTC TRBV7-9 . . TRBJ2-7
CASSHPSGTHEQFF TGTGCCAGCTCACATCCTAGCGGGACGCATGAGCAGTTCTTC TRBV18 TRBD2 . TRBJ2-1
CASSLVPSAGANVLTF TGTGCCAGCAGCTTAGTCCCGTCCGCTGGGGCCAACGTCCTGACTTTC TRBV7-9 . once TRBJ2-6
CASRDSLAAYNEQFF TGTGCCAGTAGGGACAGTCTCGCGGCCTACAATGAGCAGTTCTTC TRBV19 . . TRBJ2-1
CAISGSAYEQYF TGTGCCATCAGTGGTTCAGCGTACGAGCAGTACTTC TRBV10-3 . . TRBJ2-7
CASIRVGCLF TGCGCCAGCATAAGGGTAGGATGTCTTTTT TRBV5-1 . . TRBJ1-4
CASSEVGDTEAFF TGTGCCAGCAGTGAAGTCGGGGACACTGAAGCTTTCTTT TRBV2 . . TRBJ1-1
CASSPGGGIQYF TGTGCCAGCAGCCCGGGCGGCGGCATTCAGTACTTC TRBV14 . . TRBJ2-4
CASSSDSQDQPQHF TGTGCCAGTAGTAGTGACAGCCAAGATCAGCCCCAGCATTTT TRBV19 . . TRBJ1-5
CASSYRETQYF TGTGCCAGCAGTTACCGGGAGACCCAGTACTTC TRBV6-6 . few TRBJ2-5
CASSPKDVNTEAFF TGTGCCAGCTCACCGAAGGACGTGAACACTGAAGCTTTCTTT TRBV18 . . TRBJ1-1
CASSLVFGTSEQETQYF TGTGCCAGCAGCTTGGTCTTCGGGACTAGCGAGCAAGAGACCCAGTACTTC TRBV5-6 TRBD2 once TRBJ2-5
CASSYRDGTNEKLFF TGTGCCAGCAGCTACAGGGATGGCACTAATGAAAAACTGTTTTTT TRBV5-4 . . TRBJ1-4
CASRPHDTGYTEAFF TGTGCCAGCCGCCCCCACGACACCGGGTACACTGAAGCTTTCTTT TRBV9 . . TRBJ1-1
CASRVLNTQYF TGTGCCAGCAGGGTCTTAAATACGCAGTATTTT TRBV7-9 . . TRBJ2-3
CASSSSGGFFYNEQFF TGTGCCAGCAGCTCTAGCGGGGGCTTCTTCTACAATGAGCAGTTCTTC TRBV7-9 TRBD2 . TRBJ2-1
CASSVTGAYQPQHF TGTGCCAGCAGTGTAACAGGGGCCTATCAGCCCCAGCATTTT TRBV25-1 TRBD1 . TRBJ1-5
CASSYRGNSYNSPLHF TGTGCCAGCAGTTACCGCGGGAACTCCTATAATTCACCCCTCCACTTT TRBV6-5 . . TRBJ1-6
CASSAGGSNYGYTF TGTGCCAGCAGCGCCGGGGGCAGTAACTATGGCTACACCTTC TRBV5-4 . . TRBJ1-2
CASSLVVGEKLFF TGTGCCAGCAGCTTAGTGGTGGGAGAAAAACTGTTTTTT TRBV7-8 . . TRBJ1-4
CASSQDRRGAFF TGTGCCAGCAGCCAAGATCGCAGGGGAGCTTTCTTT TRBV3-1/TRBV3-2 . . TRBJ1-1
CASSYGTRRGNQPQHF TGTGCCAGCAGTTACGGGACCCGGCGAGGCAATCAGCCCCAGCATTTT TRBV6-5 . . TRBJ1-5
CASSLDRTGSTQETQYF TGTGCCAGCAGTTTAGATCGGACAGGGTCCACCCAAGAGACCCAGTACTTC TRBV27 TRBD1 . TRBJ2-5
CAWSVDRGLESADTQYF TGTGCCTGGAGTGTAGATCGGGGACTAGAGTCCGCAGATACGCAGTATTTT TRBV30 TRBD2 . TRBJ2-3
CASIYGRNTGELFF TGTGCCAGCATCTACGGACGGAACACCGGGGAGCTGTTTTTT TRBV28 . . TRBJ2-2
CASKDGEAFF TGTGCCAGCAAGGACGGTGAAGCTTTCTTT TRBV12-3/TRBV12-4 . . TRBJ1-1
CASSLASGTSEAFF TGTGCCAGCAGCTTGGCCAGCGGGACTAGTGAAGCTTTCTTT TRBV5-4 . . TRBJ1-1
CATSTKFGLTSYEQYF TGTGCCACCAGCACCAAATTCGGACTAACCTCCTACGAGCAGTACTTC TRBV15 . . TRBJ2-7
CAIRSGTSNEKLFF TGTGCCATCAGGTCCGGGACTAGTAATGAAAAACTGTTTTTT TRBV10-3 . . TRBJ1-4
CATSDFRDYPPGELFF TGTGCCACCAGTGATTTCCGGGACTACCCCCCCGGGGAGCTGTTTTTT TRBV24-1 TRBD2 once TRBJ2-2
CASSFDQGGIMGTDTQYF TGTGCCAGCAGCTTTGACCAAGGTGGGATAATGGGCACAGATACGCAGTATTTT TRBV7-2 . . TRBJ2-3
CASMREGLDEQFF TGTGCCAGCATGCGGGAGGGCCTGGATGAGCAGTTCTTC TRBV9 TRBD2 . TRBJ2-1
CASSHLQGEAFF TGTGCCAGCAGCCACCTACAGGGGGAAGCTTTCTTT TRBV3-1/TRBV3-2 TRBD1 . TRBJ1-1
CASSLASTSRPWVEQYF TGTGCCAGCAGCTTAGCCAGCACTAGCAGACCCTGGGTCGAGCAGTACTTC TRBV11-2 . . TRBJ2-7
CASSRLAGSSYEQYF TGTGCCAGCAGTCGACTAGCGGGTAGTTCCTACGAGCAGTACTTC TRBV27 TRBD2 . TRBJ2-7
CASSLPGTGNTDTQYF TGTGCCAGCAGCCTGCCCGGGACAGGGAACACAGATACGCAGTATTTT TRBV14 TRBD1 . TRBJ2-3
CSASHVRGGPDTQYF TGCAGTGCTAGTCACGTGCGGGGGGGCCCGGATACGCAGTATTTT TRBV20-1 TRBD2 . TRBJ2-3
CASSESSGRGYNEQFF TGTGCCAGCAGTGAATCGAGCGGGAGGGGGTACAATGAGCAGTTCTTC TRBV25-1 TRBD2 few TRBJ2-1
CATSRDRKRDSYEQYF TGTGCCACCAGCAGAGATAGAAAGCGGGATTCTTACGAGCAGTACTTC TRBV15 TRBD2 . TRBJ2-7
CASSYGTVHEQYF TGTGCCAGCAGCTATGGTACAGTCCACGAGCAGTACTTC TRBV5-4 . few TRBJ2-7
CASSLGDYGYTF TGTGCCAGCAGTTTGGGGGACTATGGCTACACCTTC TRBV28 . . TRBJ1-2
CATSRDRGQISGEKLFF TGTGCCACCAGCAGAGATCGGGGACAGATTTCGGGTGAAAAACTGTTTTTT TRBV15 TRBD1 . TRBJ1-4
CASSPSGQGNQPQHF TGTGCCAGCAGCCCCTCCGGACAGGGAAATCAGCCCCAGCATTTT TRBV9 TRBD1 . TRBJ1-5
CASSPSPPGDTYNSPLHF TGTGCCAGCAGCCCAAGCCCCCCAGGGGACACCTATAATTCACCCCTCCACTTT TRBV7-6 . . TRBJ1-6
CASKLGTRNTEAFF TGTGCCAGCAAACTCGGGACACGGAACACTGAAGCTTTCTTT TRBV28 . . TRBJ1-1
CSVEDRGAAAYGYTF TGCAGCGTTGAAGATCGAGGGGCAGCCGCCTATGGCTACACCTTC TRBV29-1 . . TRBJ1-2
CASSLAGLAGGETQYF TGTGCCAGCAGCTTGGCGGGACTAGCGGGAGGAGAGACCCAGTACTTC TRBV5-8 TRBD2 . TRBJ2-5
CASSYSRWVSGNTIYF TGTGCCAGCAGTTACTCGAGATGGGTCTCTGGAAACACCATATATTTT TRBV6-5 . . TRBJ1-3
CAISEPENTEAFF TGTGCCATCAGTGAGCCCGAGAACACTGAAGCTTTCTTT TRBV10-3 . . TRBJ1-1
CATREGLTVKVTQYF TGTGCCACCCGTGAAGGCCTTACCGTTAAGGTAACGCAGTATTTT TRBV19 . . TRBJ2-3
CASRPGSTGELFF TGTGCCAGCAGACCCGGGAGCACCGGGGAGCTGTTTTTT TRBV6-6 . . TRBJ2-2
CASSLLPSEKLFF TGTGCCAGCAGCTTGCTCCCCTCTGAAAAACTGTTTTTT TRBV5-5 . . TRBJ1-4
CASSFGQPPQHF TGTGCCAGCAGTTTCGGGCAGCCGCCCCAGCATTTT TRBV2 . . TRBJ1-5
CASRGSYNSPLHF TGTGCCAGCAGGGGGTCCTATAATTCACCCCTCCACTTT TRBV28 . . TRBJ1-6
CASSPGTSGIGKTDTQYF TGTGCCAGCTCACCCGGGACTAGCGGGATTGGGAAAACAGATACGCAGTATTTT TRBV18 TRBD2 . TRBJ2-3
CASSLGGVRASGNTIYF TGTGCCAGCAGCTTAGGGGGGGTGCGGGCCTCTGGAAACACCATATATTTT TRBV13 . . TRBJ1-3
CASSLGTGGSGNTIYF TGTGCCAGCAGCTTAGGGACAGGGGGTTCTGGAAACACCATATATTTT TRBV7-2 TRBD1 . TRBJ1-3
CASSITGTSGGRVTGELFF TGTGCCAGTAGTATAACCGGGACTAGCGGGGGCCGGGTCACCGGGGAGCTGTTTTTT TRBV19 TRBD2 . TRBJ2-2
CASSSPGKNEKLFF TGTGCCAGCAGTTCGCCCGGGAAGAATGAAAAACTGTTTTTT TRBV28 . . TRBJ1-4
CASSPGQSFGYTF TGCGCCAGCAGCCCGGGACAGTCCTTTGGCTACACCTTC TRBV5-1 TRBD1 . TRBJ1-2